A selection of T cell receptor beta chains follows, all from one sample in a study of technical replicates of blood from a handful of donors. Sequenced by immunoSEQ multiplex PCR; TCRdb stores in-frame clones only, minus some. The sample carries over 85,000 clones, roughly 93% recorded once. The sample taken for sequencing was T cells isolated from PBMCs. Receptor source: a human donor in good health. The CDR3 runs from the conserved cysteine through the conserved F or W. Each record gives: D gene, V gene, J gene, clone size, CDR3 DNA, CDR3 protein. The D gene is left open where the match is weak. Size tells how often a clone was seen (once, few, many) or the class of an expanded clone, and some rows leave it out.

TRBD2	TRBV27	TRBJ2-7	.	TGTGCCAGCAGTTGGACTAGCGGGTCCTACGAGCAGTACTTC	CASSWTSGSYEQYF
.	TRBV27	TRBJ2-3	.	TGTGCCAGCAGTACTACAGGGGACTTTAGCACAGATACGCAGTATTTT	CASSTTGDFSTDTQYF
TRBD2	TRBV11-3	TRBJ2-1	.	TGTGCCAGCAGCTTGTCCGGGAGGGTTTGGAATGAGCAGTTCTTC	CASSLSGRVWNEQFF
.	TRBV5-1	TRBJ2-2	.	TGCGCCAGCAGCTTTGATTCTGGTGTCGGGGGAATGAACACCGGGGAGCTGTTTTTT	CASSFDSGVGGMNTGELFF
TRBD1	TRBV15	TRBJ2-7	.	TGTGCCACCAGCGGACTGCCGACAGGGCTATTGTACGAGCAGTACTTC	CATSGLPTGLLYEQYF
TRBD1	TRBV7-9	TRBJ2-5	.	TGTGCCAGCAGCCCAAAACAGGGGGGCCTAGGGGAGACCCAGTACTTC	CASSPKQGGLGETQYF
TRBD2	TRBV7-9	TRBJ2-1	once	TGTGCCAGCAGCTTAGCGGGCGGGAGGGGTTCCTACAATGAGCAGTTCTTC	CASSLAGGRGSYNEQFF
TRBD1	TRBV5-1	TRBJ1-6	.	TGCGCCAGCAGCTTGAGAGGGGGCGCCTCCTATAATTCACCCCTCCACTTT	CASSLRGGASYNSPLHF
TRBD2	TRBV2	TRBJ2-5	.	TGTGCCAGCAGTGACCGGACTAGCGGGGGGCAAGAGACCCAGTACTTC	CASSDRTSGGQETQYF
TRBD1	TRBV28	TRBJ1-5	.	TGTGCCAGCAGTTTGATAACATACAGGGGGCGGCAGCCCCAGCATTTT	CASSLITYRGRQPQHF
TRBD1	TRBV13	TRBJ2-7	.	TGTGCCAGCAGCTTAGCCCGGGACAGGGTGAGGGAGCAGTACTTC	CASSLARDRVREQYF
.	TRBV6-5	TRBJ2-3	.	TGTGCCAGCAGTTACGATATGGAGCATTCGACAGATACGCAGTATTTT	CASSYDMEHSTDTQYF
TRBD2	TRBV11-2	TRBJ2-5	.	TGTGCCAGCAGCCGGGGACTAGCGGGAGTGGAGACCCAGTACTTC	CASSRGLAGVETQYF
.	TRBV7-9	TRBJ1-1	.	TGTGCCGATGACTCCGTGGAAGCTTTCTTT	CADDSVEAFF
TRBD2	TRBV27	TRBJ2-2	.	TGTGCCAGCAGTTTAACTTATCTAGCGGGGGGTTTCACCGGGGAGCTGTTTTTT	CASSLTYLAGGFTGELFF
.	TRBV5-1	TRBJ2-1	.	TGCGCCAGCAGCTTCGTTGGGGGGAACTCCTACAATGAGCAGTTCTTC	CASSFVGGNSYNEQFF
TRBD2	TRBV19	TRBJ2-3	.	TGTGCCAGTAGTATAGTAGCGGGGAGCACAGATACGCAGTATTTT	CASSIVAGSTDTQYF
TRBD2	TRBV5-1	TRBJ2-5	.	TGCGCCAGCAGCTTGGAGGTGACTAGCGGATTTAAAGAGACCCAGTACTTC	CASSLEVTSGFKETQYF
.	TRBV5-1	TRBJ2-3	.	TGCGCCAGCAGCTTGGGACTAGAGACAGATACGCAGTATTTT	CASSLGLETDTQYF
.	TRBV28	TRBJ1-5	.	TGTGCCAGCAGCATGAATCAGCCCCAGCATTTT	CASSMNQPQHF
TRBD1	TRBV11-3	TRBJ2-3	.	TGTGCCAGCAGCGTAACAGGGGTGGCAGATACGCAGTATTTT	CASSVTGVADTQYF
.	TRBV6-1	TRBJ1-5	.	TGTGCCAGCAGCCTACAGGGTAACCAGCCCCAGCATTTT	CASSLQGNQPQHF
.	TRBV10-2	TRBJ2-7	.	TGCGCCAGCAGTGAGTCGAAGGGGAGCGGGTATCGGTACGAGCAGTACTTC	CASSESKGSGYRYEQYF
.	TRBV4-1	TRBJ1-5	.	TGCGCCAGCAGCCAACTACCGGGGAGCAATCAGCCCCAGCATTTT	CASSQLPGSNQPQHF
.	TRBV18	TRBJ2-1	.	TGTGCCAGCTCACCTTTCGGGGTCCCCGGGAGCCCCTACAATGAGCAGTTCTTC	CASSPFGVPGSPYNEQFF
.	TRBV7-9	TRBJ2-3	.	TGTGCCAGCAGCTTAGTCGCAGATACGCAGTATTTT	CASSLVADTQYF
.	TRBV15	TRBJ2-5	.	TGTGCCACCAGCAGAGATCAAGGGGACCAAGAGACCCAGTACTTC	CATSRDQGDQETQYF
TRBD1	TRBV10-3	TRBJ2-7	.	TGTGCCATCAGAATGGGACAGGGCTACGAGCAGTACTTC	CAIRMGQGYEQYF
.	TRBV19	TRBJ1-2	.	TGTGCCAGTAGGGCCAGGGGAGACGGCTATGGCTACACCTTC	CASRARGDGYGYTF
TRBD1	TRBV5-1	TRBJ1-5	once	TGCGCCAGCAGCCTAGGGACAGGGAACAATCAGCCCCAGCATTTT	CASSLGTGNNQPQHF
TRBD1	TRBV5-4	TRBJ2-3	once	TGTGCCAGCAGCTTCGCGACAGGGTCCGGAGATACGCAGTATTTT	CASSFATGSGDTQYF
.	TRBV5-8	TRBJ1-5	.	TGTGCCAGCAGCTGGGGGGGGCCCAATCAGCCCCAGCATTTT	CASSWGGPNQPQHF
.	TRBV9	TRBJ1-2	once	TGTGCCAGCAGCTCGAAGACAGTTTTGGATGGCTACACCTTC	CASSSKTVLDGYTF
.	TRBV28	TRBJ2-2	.	TGTGCCAGCACAGTCCTAGGGGCAAAAACCCCCACCGGGGAGCTGTTTTTT	CASTVLGAKTPTGELFF
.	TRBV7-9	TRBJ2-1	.	TGTGCCAGCAGCCCCCGGTATCTCTCTAGCGACGAGCAGTTCTTC	CASSPRYLSSDEQFF
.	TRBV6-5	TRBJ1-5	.	TGTGCCAGCAGCCCGAACAGGGTCGGACAGCCCCAGCATTTT	CASSPNRVGQPQHF
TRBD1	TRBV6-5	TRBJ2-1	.	TGTGCCAGCAGTTACGGGACAGCCCTTTACAATGAGCAGTTCTTC	CASSYGTALYNEQFF
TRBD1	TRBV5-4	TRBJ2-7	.	TGTGCCAGCAGCTTGGTGGGACAGGGGGCGCGCGAGCAGTACTTC	CASSLVGQGAREQYF
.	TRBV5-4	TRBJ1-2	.	TGTGCCAGCAGCTTGGTGGGGGGGACCAACTATGGCTACACCTTC	CASSLVGGTNYGYTF